This T cell receptor (beta chain) was captured in a study of tumor and adjacent non-tumor tissue in lung cancer. Study as a whole: The cohort had 12 to 13 adenocarcinoma, a couple of squamous cell and 1 small cell patients. Around 4.5 million productive TCRbeta reads were obtained per sample on average.

The CDR3 is 13 amino acids. CDR1 is SQVTM, CDR2 ANQGSEA, per germline. Study-wide results and caveats: Higher tumor TCR diversity was associated with shorter survival.

This sample's RNA came from whole unsorted tissue. Regarding this clonotype: Its antigen is unknown. Sequence at one end of the junction differs from germline and may be a read error.

Three rounds of nested PCR, following a modified ARM-PCR protocol, produced the TCRbeta library. TCRdb re-derived calls from the multiplex PCR reads in MiXCR, one entry per CDR3 protein. Of tens of thousands of distinct CDR3 sequences listed, 80% were seen once; the top ten hold about 14%. The origin of this receptor is a woman in her 50s with non-small cell lung cancer. The rearrangement uses TRBV29-1 and TRBJ1-5, with D perhaps TRBD1 (5 bases). The sample consisted of lung tumor tissue. The CDR3 spells CSLTPGLHQPQHF. The CDR3 DNA sequence: TGCAGCCTTACACCAGGGCTCCATCAGCCCCAACATTTT.